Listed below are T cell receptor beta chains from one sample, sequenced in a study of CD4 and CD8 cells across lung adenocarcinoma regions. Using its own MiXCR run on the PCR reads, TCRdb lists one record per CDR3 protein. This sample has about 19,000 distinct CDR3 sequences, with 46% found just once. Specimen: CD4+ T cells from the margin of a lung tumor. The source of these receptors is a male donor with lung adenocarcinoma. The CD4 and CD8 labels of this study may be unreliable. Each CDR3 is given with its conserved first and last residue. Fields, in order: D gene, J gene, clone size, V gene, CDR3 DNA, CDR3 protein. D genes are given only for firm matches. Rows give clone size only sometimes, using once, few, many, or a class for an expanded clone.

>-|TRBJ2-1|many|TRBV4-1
TGCGCCAGCAGCCAGGGAACCGGGACTCTCTACAATGAGCAGTTCTTC
CASSQGTGTLYNEQFF
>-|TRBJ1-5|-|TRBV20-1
TGCAGTGCTAGAATATTGCGGGATCAGCCCCAGCATTTT
CSARILRDQPQHF
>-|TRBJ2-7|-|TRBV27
TGTGCCAGCAGTGTAATGGGGCCGCGAGCCACAGATACGCAGTACTTC
CASSVMGPRATDTQYF
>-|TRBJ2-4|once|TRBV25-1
TGTGCGAGCAGTGTATCGGGGGTGCGAGCCAAAAACATGCAGTACTTC
CASSVSGVRAKNMQYF
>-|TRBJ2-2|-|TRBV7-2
TGTGCCAGCAGCTTAGGCCGCCTCCCGTACACCGGGGAGCTGTTTTTT
CASSLGRLPYTGELFF
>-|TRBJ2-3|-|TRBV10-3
TGTGTCCGGGGCCTCCAGTCCGTGATCACCGATACGCAGTATTTT
CVRGLQSVITDTQYF
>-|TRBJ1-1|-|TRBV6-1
TGTGCCAGCAGTGGGGGGGTAGCATCGAACACTGAAGCTTTCTTT
CASSGGVASNTEAFF
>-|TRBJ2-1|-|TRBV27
TGTGCCAGCAGACTAGTGAACGAGCAGTTCTTC
CASRLVNEQFF
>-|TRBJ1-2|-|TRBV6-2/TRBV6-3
TGTGCCAGCAGTTATTTAGAACCCGGGACACCTAACTATGGCTACACCTTC
CASSYLEPGTPNYGYTF
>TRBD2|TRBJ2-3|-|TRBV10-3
TGTGCCATCAGACACAAACCTCTAGCGGGGGGGCCTGAAGATACGCAGTATTTT
CAIRHKPLAGGPEDTQYF
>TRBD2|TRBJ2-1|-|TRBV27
TGTGCCAGCAGTTTAGGCAGCGGGGGGTCCTACAATGAGCAGTTCTTC
CASSLGSGGSYNEQFF
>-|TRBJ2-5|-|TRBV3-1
TGTGCCAGCAGCCGATTTAGTGGAGAGACCCAGTACTTC
CASSRFSGETQYF
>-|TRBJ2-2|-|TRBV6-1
TGTGCCAGCAGTATTAGCGGAAGGAACACCGGGGAGCTGTTTTTT
CASSISGRNTGELFF
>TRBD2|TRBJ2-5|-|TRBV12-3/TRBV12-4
TGTGCCAGCAGTTTGTCGACTAGCGCCTACTTC
CASSLSTSAYF
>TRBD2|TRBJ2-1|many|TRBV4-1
TGCGCCAGCAGCCAAGATCCCGGGAGGAGAGGTGAGCAGTTCTTC
CASSQDPGRRGEQFF
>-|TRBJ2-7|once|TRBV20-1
TGCAGTGCTAGAGATCGTAAAAACTACGAGCAGTACTTC
CSARDRKNYEQYF
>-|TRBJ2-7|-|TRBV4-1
TGCGCCAGCGGGGGGACTGGGGGCAGTGTCCCAGATACGCAGTACTTC
CASGGTGGSVPDTQYF
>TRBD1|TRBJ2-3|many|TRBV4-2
TGTGCCAGCAAATATGACAGGGGCACAGATACGCAGTATTTT
CASKYDRGTDTQYF
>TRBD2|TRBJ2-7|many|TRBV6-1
TGTGCCAGCAGTGAAGTCCTAGCGGGTGCCTACGAGCAGTACTTC
CASSEVLAGAYEQYF
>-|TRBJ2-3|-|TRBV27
TGTGCCAGCACGGGGACGTGGGCCACAAATACGCAGTATTTT
CASTGTWATNTQYF
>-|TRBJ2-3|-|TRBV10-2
TGCGGCGTCACTGGACTATCGGCCACAAATACGCAGTATTTT
CGVTGLSATNTQYF
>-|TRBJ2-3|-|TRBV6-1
TGTGCCAGCGAGAAAGTTGTTTATGGCACTCAGTATTTT
CASEKVVYGTQYF
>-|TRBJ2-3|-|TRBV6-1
TGTGCCAGCAGTCAGGGGGAGGGAGCCAAAAATACGCAGTATTTT
CASSQGEGAKNTQYF
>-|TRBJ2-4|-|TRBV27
TGTGCCAGCAGTAGGACCGGGACGACAGATATTCAGTACTTC
CASSRTGTTDIQYF
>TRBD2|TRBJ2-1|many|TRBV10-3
TGTGCCATCAGTGGACAGGGGACTAGCGGGAGCAATGAGCAGTTCTTC
CAISGQGTSGSNEQFF
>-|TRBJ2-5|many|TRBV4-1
TGCGCCAGCAGCCAAGATTCCGGCTCAGAGGAGACCCAGTACTTC
CASSQDSGSEETQYF